One and the same sample provided the 29 T cell receptor beta chains below, sequenced in a study of T cell responses to AZD1222 COVID-19 vaccine. Here immunoSEQ multiplex PCR was the method, and the copy in TCRdb shows in-frame clones only, minus some. This sample has fewer than 200,000 clones, with 85% to 95% found just once. The specimen was peripheral blood, collected on day 0 of AZD1222 vaccination. The receptors were gathered from an adult in good health.

This chain links TRBV19 with TRBJ1-5; D ambiguous. Germline-derived CDR1 and CDR2 are LNHDA and SQIVND (reference sequence). V was clipped by 3 bases and J by 3 bases, with 3 bases between them. The CDR3 loop spans 12 amino acids. Written as DNA, the CDR3 is TGTGCCAGTAGTATCAACAATCAGCCCCAGCATTTT. Its protein is CASSINNQPQHF.

The J gene is TRBJ2-1, the V gene TRBV7-7; possibly TRBD1 or TRBD2 for D (5 bases each). The CDR3 runs 18 residues. The germline V gene has CDR1 SSHAT and CDR2 FNYEAQ (reference sequence). The V end was cut by 4 bases, the J end by 4 bases, with 23 bases between. DNA for the CDR3: TGTGCCAGCAGCTATTTTTCCCCCGGGGAAGCAGGGTACAATGAGCAGTTCTTC. This encodes CASSYFSPGEAGYNEQFF.

A few counts support this clone. The chain recombines TRBV18 with TRBJ1-5, with D tentatively TRBD1 (6 bases). Germline V gives CDR1 KGHSH, CDR2 LQKENI. The CDR3 runs to 13 residues. V lost 4 bases and J lost 5, with 9 bases in between. The CDR3 here is CASSRAGDQPQHF. In nucleotides, the CDR3 is TGTGCCAGCTCACGGGCAGGGGATCAGCCCCAGCATTTT.

The CDR3, as DNA: TGCGCCAGCAGCCCCGGAGGACAGTCAACAGATACGCAGTATTTT. Encoded protein: CASSPGGQSTDTQYF. J is TRBJ2-3 and V is TRBV5-1; tentatively, D is TRBD1 (6 bases). Trimming left V 4 bases short and J 3 bases short, with 15 bases between. The CDR3 runs 15 residues. Germline values: CDR1 SGHRS, CDR2 YFSETQ.

The chain employs TRBV18 and TRBJ1-2; the D is unclear. Germline lookup yields CDR1 KGHSH and CDR2 LQKENI. This CDR3 spans 14 amino acids. Trimming left V 0 bases short and J 5 bases short, with 10 bases between. CDR3 nucleotide sequence: TGTGCCAGCTCACCACCGGAAAAAGGGTATGGCTACACCTTC. Encoded protein: CASSPPEKGYGYTF.

The chain couples TRBV7-8 to TRBJ1-2; D remains ambiguous. The germline V gene has CDR1 SGHVS and CDR2 FQNEAQ. V dropped 5 bases and J dropped 2 bases, with 15 bases sitting between them. The CDR3 runs 15 residues. The CDR3 bases are TGTGCCAGCAGCGCTCGGACGTTGACGAACTATGGCTACACCTTC. Translated: CASSARTLTNYGYTF.

This rearrangement joins TRBV5-1 to TRBJ1-5; unclear D gene. Germline CDR1 reads SGHRS; CDR2 reads YFSETQ. The CDR3 spans 13 residues. Trimming cost V 6 bases and J 4 bases, with 11 bases left between them. CDR3 protein: CASKDGENQPQHF. CDR3 DNA sequence: TGCGCCAGCAAGGACGGGGAAAATCAGCCCCAGCATTTT.

This clone is a singleton in its sample. V gene TRBV19 combines with J gene TRBJ1-6, with D possibly matching TRBD1 (6 bases). Germline loops: CDR1 LNHDA, CDR2 SQIVND (reference sequence). The CDR3 spans 17 residues. V was trimmed by 1 base and J by 8 bases, leaving 18 bases between them. This CDR3 reads CASSIVGLGRGYSPLHF. CDR3 in DNA: TGTGCCAGTAGTATAGTCGGGTTGGGCAGGGGATATTCACCCCTCCACTTT.

This chain joins TRBV27 and TRBJ2-7, with 10 bases that match TRBD2. The J segment lost 0 bases and the V segment lost 8 bases, leaving 4 bases of the junction unmatched. The CDR3 has 14 residues. The germline V gene has CDR1 MNHEY and CDR2 SMNVEV (reference sequence). CDR3: CASGRTSGSYEQYF. CDR3 nucleotides: TGTGCCAGCGGCAGGACTAGCGGCTCCTACGAGCAGTACTTC.

The gene calls are TRBV7-9 and TRBJ1-1; TRBD1 agrees at 10 bases. Germline V lookup: CDR1 SEHNR, CDR2 FQNEAQ (reference sequence). The CDR3 runs to 16 residues. Trimming cost V 3 bases and J 1 base; bases outside gene matches: 5. CDR3 bases: TGTGCCAGCAGCTTCGTGACAGGGGGCGCGAACACTGAAGCTTTCTTT. Its protein is CASSFVTGGANTEAFF.

This clone has just one count. The J gene is TRBJ2-7, the V gene TRBV5-1, with no clear D. In germline, CDR1 is SGHRS, CDR2 YFSETQ. The germline V and J ends were trimmed by 0 bases and 2 bases, with 9 bases remaining between them. The CDR3 runs 14 residues. The CDR3 sequence is CASSLAGSPYEQYF. In DNA form, the CDR3 reads TGCGCCAGCAGCTTGGCGGGCAGCCCCTACGAGCAGTACTTC.

The chain uses TRBV5-1 and TRBJ2-1; D might be TRBD1 or TRBD2, each matching 5 bases. The CDR3 sequence is 13 residues long. The V end lost 3 bases, the J end lost 8 bases, and 12 bases lay between the germline ends. Germline V gene data show CDR1 as SGHRS and CDR2 as YFSETQ. The CDR3, as DNA: TGCGCCAGCAGCTGGGGGACGGTGGATGAGCAGTTCTTC. Encoded protein: CASSWGTVDEQFF. Full variable domain (outside the CDR3, taken from reference TRBV5-1 and TRBJ2-1): KAGVTQTPRYLIKTRGQQVTLSCSPISGHRSVSWYQQTPGQGLQFLFEYFSETQRNKGNFPGRFSGRQFSNSRSEMNVSTLELGDSALYLCASSWGTVDEQFFGPGTRLTVL.

The rearrangement uses TRBV3-1 (or the pseudogene TRBV3-2) and TRBJ1-1; no reliable D call. Germline-derived CDR1 and CDR2 are LGHDT and YNNKEL (reference sequence). There are 13 residues in the CDR3. The V end was cut by 8 bases, the J end by 1 base, with 11 bases between. The CDR3 reads CASRPRPNTEAFF. The CDR3 DNA reads as TGTGCCAGCCGCCCGAGGCCGAACACTGAAGCTTTCTTT.

The chain combines TRBV19 with TRBJ1-2; D perhaps matches TRBD1 (5 bases). The CDR3 is made up of 13 amino acids. Between the trimmed V and J ends, which lost 10 bases and 1 base, there was a span of 13 bases. From germline, CDR1 is LNHDA and CDR2 SQIVND (reference sequence). In nucleotides, the CDR3 is TGTGCCACCAGGGAGGGTCTTAACTATGGCTACACCTTC. It is translated as CATREGLNYGYTF.

V is TRBV7-2 and J is TRBJ2-3, with 10 bases lining up with TRBD2. V lost 1 base and J lost 6; bases outside the gene matches: 7. CDR1 is SGHTA and CDR2 is FQGNSA in the germline V gene. CDR3 length: 16 residues. The CDR3 here is CASSLGSGGARDTQYF. CDR3 DNA sequence: TGTGCCAGCAGCTTAGGAAGCGGGGGGGCGAGGGATACGCAGTATTTT.

CDR3 protein: CASSSAVRWKGNQPQHF. Written as DNA, the CDR3 is TGTGCCAGCAGTTCGGCGGTTAGGTGGAAAGGCAATCAGCCCCAGCATTTT. The J gene is TRBJ1-5, the V gene TRBV6-2 or TRBV6-3, with D unclear. Trimming took off 4 bases at V and 2 bases at J, with 18 bases between the two ends. Germline loops: CDR1 MNHEY, CDR2 SVGEGT. The CDR3 has 17 amino acids.

A single count supports this clone. At one end the junction does not follow the germline gene, possibly because of a read error. This chain links TRBV15 with TRBJ2-1, with D uncertain. Germline values: CDR1 LNHNV, CDR2 YYDKDF (reference sequence). CDR3 length: 15 amino acids. CDR3 loop: CATSRAWSSFNEQFF. The CDR3 DNA follows: TGTGCCACCAGCAGAGCCTGGTCGTCCTTCAATGAGCAGTTCTTC.

The chain recombines TRBV30 with TRBJ2-5; no definite D call. With 0 bases removed from V and 5 bases from J, the gap between germline ends came to 10 bases. This CDR3 region has 13 residues. Germline assignment: CDR1 GTSNPN and CDR2 SVGIG (reference sequence). CDR3 residues: CAWSVLFLETQYF. The CDR3 region has the DNA TGTGCCTGGAGTGTACTTTTTCTCGAGACCCAGTACTTC.

The genes are TRBV6-1 and TRBJ2-7; TRBD1 aligns across 8 bases. The trim removed 4 bases at V and 3 bases at J, leaving 17 bases unmatched. This CDR3 has 18 residues. CDR1 and CDR2 from the germline V gene are MNHNS and SASEGT. CDR3 sequence: CASSVPSLGTGRVYEQYF. The CDR3 DNA is TGTGCCAGCAGTGTTCCAAGCCTCGGGACAGGTCGGGTCTACGAGCAGTACTTC.

The chain links TRBV3-1 (or the pseudogene TRBV3-2) to TRBJ2-3; D not resolved. This CDR3 region has 15 residues. V was trimmed by 0 bases and J by 4 bases, leaving 11 bases between them. In germline, CDR1 is LGHDT, CDR2 YNNKEL (reference sequence). CDR3 residues: CASSQDITDPDTQYF. The CDR3 nucleotides read TGTGCCAGCAGCCAAGATATCACAGACCCAGATACGCAGTATTTT.

The chain couples TRBV6-4 to TRBJ2-3; D unresolved. Trimming shortened V by 0 bases and J by 4 bases, and 8 bases separated the two germline ends. The germline V gene encodes CDR1 MRHNA and CDR2 SNTAGT. The CDR3 extends over 14 amino acids. The CDR3 bases are TGTGCCAGCAGTGACTCGATAGGAGCAGATACGCAGTATTTT. Its protein product is CASSDSIGADTQYF.

V usage is TRBV5-1 and J usage is TRBJ1-1, with unresolved D. This CDR3 has 14 residues. The ends were cut back, 0 bases at V and 9 bases at J, with 15 bases in the middle. Germline V CDR1 and CDR2: SGHRS, YFSETQ. The CDR3 region is CASSLDAAALQAFF. The CDR3 nucleotides are TGCGCCAGCAGCTTGGACGCCGCCGCCTTGCAAGCTTTCTTT.

In this sample, this clone turned up once. The gene calls are TRBV7-3 and TRBJ2-3; weak D call: TRBD2 (5 bases). The CDR3 sequence is 15 residues long. The V gene's germline CDR1 is SGHTA and CDR2 FQGTGA. The germline V and J ends were trimmed by 2 bases and 1 base, with 10 bases remaining between them. The CDR3 protein is CASSLRGKGTDTQYF. Written as DNA, the CDR3 is TGTGCCAGCAGCTTACGGGGAAAGGGCACAGATACGCAGTATTTT.

This rearrangement joins TRBV18 to TRBJ1-2; 12 bases are a match to TRBD1. From germline, CDR1 is KGHSH and CDR2 LQKENI. CDR3 length: 16 residues. V lost 3 bases, J lost 4 bases, and 6 bases stayed unmatched. The CDR3 nucleotides read TGTGCCAGCTCACCGGGACAGGGGGCAACCGGCTATGGCTACACCTTC. Protein: CASSPGQGATGYGYTF.

The table lists this clone with a count of one. This chain joins TRBV19 and TRBJ2-7; TRBD1 might be the D (5 bases). With 3 bases removed from V and 0 bases from J, the gap between germline ends came to 12 bases. The CDR3 contains 15 residues. Looked up from germline, CDR1 is LNHDA and CDR2 is SQIVND (reference sequence). CDR3 in amino acids: CASSMGTGASYEQYF. The CDR3 region has the DNA TGTGCCAGTAGTATGGGCACAGGTGCCTCCTACGAGCAGTACTTC.

This clone was recorded only once. The rearrangement uses TRBV30 and TRBJ1-2; no clear D gene. The V and J ends lost 8 bases and 8 bases respectively, with 21 bases between them. Germline values: CDR1 GTSNPN, CDR2 SVGIG (reference sequence). The CDR3 spans 13 residues. The CDR3 DNA sequence: TGTGCCGCTGCCGCAGAGCCGGGGAGAGGCTACACCTTC. This encodes CAAAAEPGRGYTF.

V is TRBV28 and J is TRBJ1-2, with 8 bases lining up with TRBD1. The CDR3 has 16 residues. Germline CDR1 and CDR2: MDHEN and SYDVKM. The J segment lost 2 bases and the V segment lost 4 bases, leaving 9 bases of the junction unmatched. CDR3 coding DNA: TGTGCCAGCAGTTACCCGACAGGGGTGACCAACTATGGCTACACCTTC. The encoded protein is CASSYPTGVTNYGYTF.

The J gene is TRBJ1-1, the V gene TRBV4-2; weak D call: TRBD1 (6 bases). This CDR3 is 15 amino acids long. Between the trimmed V and J ends, which lost 4 bases and 1 base, there was a span of 13 bases. Germline CDR1 LGHNA, CDR2 YNFKEQ. CDR3 nucleotide sequence: TGTGCCAGCAGCCGGTGGGGGGGCTCGAACACTGAAGCTTTCTTT. Translated: CASSRWGGSNTEAFF.

This rearrangement joins TRBV11-2 to TRBJ2-1; D call uncertain. V dropped 6 bases and J dropped 5 bases, with 11 bases sitting between them. The CDR3 covers 13 residues. Germline assignment: CDR1 SGHAT and CDR2 FQNNGV. CDR3 DNA sequence: TGTGCCAGCAGGGAATCCAACAACAATGAGCAGTTCTTC. It translates to CASRESNNNEQFF.